This T cell receptor beta chain was sequenced during a study of PD-L1 blockade in urothelial cancer. Across the study: Patients had been given 0 to 3 earlier chemotherapy regimens. Median T cell yield from blood was about 150,000.

Time point described: pretreatment peripheral blood. The data were produced by immunoSEQ multiplex PCR, yet TCRdb's version contains in-frame clones alone and is incomplete. Of 55,000 to 75,000 clones listed, about 81% were seen once; the top ten hold over 1.5%. The sequences come from PBMCs, collected around atezolizumab (anti-PD-L1) treatment. The sequence was collected from an older man with urothelial cancer.

CDR3 bases: TGCGCCAGCAGCTTGACGGGAAATCGGGAGGAGACCCAGTACTTC. It specifies CASSLTGNREETQYF. The chain recombines TRBV5-1 with TRBJ2-5; TRBD2 might be the D (6 bases). V was clipped by 1 base and J by 5 bases, with 15 bases between them. CDR1 and CDR2 from the germline V gene are SGHRS and YFSETQ. The CDR3 contains 15 residues.